Presented here are 25 T cell receptor beta chains from one specimen sequenced in a study of vaccination effects on CD4 cells after COVID-19. Ahead of sequencing, the ViraFEST assay grew antigen-specific CD4+ T cells using viral peptide pools. Isolating CD4+ T cells followed more than eight days of culture. PCR showed that the person got SARS-CoV-2 infection at some point between March and December 2020. The table came from immunoSEQ multiplex PCR; TCRdb's copy has only in-frame clones and leaves some out. Here the sample spans 40,000 or so clones, around 70% being singletons. These receptors' targets are unknown. Source: CD4+ T cells from PBMCs cultured with a peptide pool, taken before COVID-19 vaccination. The receptors were gathered from a human donor who had a prior SARS-CoV-2 infection.

This clone was observed once. V and J are TRBV9 and TRBJ2-7; D is unclear. Between the trimmed V and J ends, which lost 4 bases and 7 bases, there was a span of 24 bases. The CDR3 contains 16 residues. Per germline, CDR1 SGDLS and CDR2 YYNGEE. The CDR3 loop is CASSLLIRADIGEQYF. CDR3 bases: TGTGCCAGCAGCTTACTTATCCGGGCGGATATAGGGGAGCAGTACTTC.

The chain recombines TRBV7-8 with TRBJ2-6, with D possibly TRBD1 on 6 matching bases. Germline assignment: CDR1 SGHVS and CDR2 FQNEAQ. The length of the CDR3 is 17 residues. The germline V and J ends were trimmed by 8 bases and 0 bases, with 17 bases remaining between them. The CDR3 DNA reads TGTGCCAGCTCAAGGCGGACAGTGAGCTCTGGGGCCAACGTCCTGACTTTC. It encodes CASSRRTVSSGANVLTF.

The chain uses TRBV18 and TRBJ2-1, with TRBD2 matching 13 bases. The ends lost 3 bases at V and 3 bases at J; junction bases unmatched: 5. The germline V gene encodes CDR1 KGHSH and CDR2 LQKENI. This CDR3 has 17 residues. In DNA form, the CDR3 reads TGTGCCAGCTCACCGTCCCGGACTAGCGGGAGCTACAATGAGCAGTTCTTC. This codes for CASSPSRTSGSYNEQFF.

This sequence joins TRBV29-1 and TRBJ2-1; 7 positions agree with TRBD1. In germline, CDR1 is SQVTM, CDR2 ANQGSEA. Losses at the gene ends were 4 bases for V and 5 bases for J; bases not matched to a gene: 8. CDR3 length equals 14 residues. The CDR3 DNA sequence: TGCAGCGTTGCGGACAGGACCAGGAACAATGAGCAGTTCTTC. This sequence encodes CSVADRTRNNEQFF.

The V call is TRBV19, the J call TRBJ1-1; D is undetermined. The V end lost 6 bases, the J end lost 6 bases, and 14 bases lay between the germline ends. The CDR3 loop spans 13 amino acids. CDR1 and CDR2 from the germline V gene are LNHDA and SQIVND (reference sequence). In nucleotides, the CDR3 is TGTGCCAGTAGGCTAGACGCAGCGGCTGAAGCTTTCTTT. Its protein product is CASRLDAAAEAFF.

A few counts support this clone. The chain links TRBV7-9 to TRBJ1-2; 8 bases agree with TRBD1. This CDR3 has 14 amino acids. After removal of 5 bases from V and 4 bases from J, the junction contained 6 bases not matched to a gene. CDR1 SEHNR and CDR2 FQNEAQ come from the germline V gene (reference sequence). Here the CDR3 DNA reads TGTGCCAGCAGCCCTTGGACAGGGCCCTATGGCTACACCTTC. This sequence encodes CASSPWTGPYGYTF.

The chain couples TRBV20-1 to TRBJ2-7; unclear D gene. V dropped 7 bases and J dropped 4 bases, with 8 bases sitting between them. The CDR3 length is 10 residues. Per germline, CDR1 DFQATT and CDR2 SNEGSKA (reference sequence). CDR3 bases: TGCAGTGTAGGCGGTTACGAGCAGTACTTC. Translating it yields CSVGGYEQYF.

V gene TRBV19 combines with J gene TRBJ2-7; no clear D gene. This CDR3 is 16 amino acids long. Trimming pared 4 bases from V and 4 bases from J, leaving 20 bases between. Per the germline V gene, CDR1 is LNHDA and CDR2 is SQIVND (reference sequence). The CDR3 coding sequence is TGTGCCAGTAGTACCAGGTTCGTCCTTACCCGATACGAGCAGTACTTC. Translated, it gives CASSTRFVLTRYEQYF.

This chain links TRBV23-1 with TRBJ2-5, with D unresolved. TRBV23-1 is an ORF for which the function is uncertain. V dropped 1 base and J dropped 5 bases, with 17 bases sitting between them. There are 16 residues in the CDR3. The CDR3 sequence: CASSQYFNRVCETQYF. The DNA of the CDR3 is TGCGCCAGCAGTCAATATTTTAACAGAGTCTGTGAGACCCAGTACTTC.

V is TRBV7-9 and J is TRBJ2-1; D is perhaps TRBD1 or TRBD2 (5 bases each). Germline CDR1 is SEHNR and CDR2 is FQNEAQ (reference sequence). Between the trimmed V and J ends, which lost 1 base and 8 bases, there was a span of 12 bases. This CDR3 is 14 amino acids long. Written as DNA, the CDR3 is TGTGCCAGCAGCTTAGGTAATATGGGGGATGAGCAGTTCTTC. Translating gives CASSLGNMGDEQFF.

The count of this clone is one. The chain combines TRBV18 with TRBJ2-1; 7 nucleotides align to TRBD1. The CDR3 has 14 residues. V lost 3 bases to trimming and J lost 6 bases; unmatched junction nucleotides: 5. Germline-derived CDR1 and CDR2 are KGHSH and LQKENI. CDR3 DNA: TGTGCCAGCTCACCCGAGACAGGGATCAATGAGCAGTTCTTC. Translating gives CASSPETGINEQFF.

The chain carries TRBV19 and TRBJ2-4, with 11 nucleotides matching TRBD1. The CDR3 has 16 amino acids. Germline CDR1 LNHDA, CDR2 SQIVND (reference sequence). V gave up 3 bases and J gave up 5 bases; unmatched junction bases: 6. The CDR3 region has the DNA TGTGCCAGTAGTATTTTTGGGACAGGGGGTCAAAACATTCAGTACTTC. Translating gives CASSIFGTGGQNIQYF.

The chain combines TRBV5-6 with TRBJ2-3; 9 positions agree with TRBD2. The ends lost 2 bases at V and 3 bases at J; junction bases unmatched: 10. There are 17 residues in the CDR3. Germline-derived CDR1 and CDR2 are SGHDT and YYEEEE. The CDR3, as DNA: TGTGCCAGCAGCTTCACCCCCTACCTAGCGGGAACAGATACGCAGTATTTT. Its translation: CASSFTPYLAGTDTQYF.

This chain links TRBV18 with TRBJ2-2; D is perhaps TRBD1 (6 bases). The CDR3 extends over 15 amino acids. V was clipped by 3 bases and J by 5 bases, with 13 bases between them. CDR1 KGHSH and CDR2 LQKENI come from the germline V gene. CDR3 DNA: TGTGCCAGCTCACCGACACAGGGTAGGACCGGGGAGCTGTTTTTT. Residues: CASSPTQGRTGELFF.

The chain combines TRBV19 with TRBJ1-5; no clear D. V was clipped by 7 bases and J by 6 bases, with 13 bases between them. The germline CDR1 and CDR2 sequences are LNHDA and SQIVND (reference sequence). The CDR3 contains 13 residues. CDR3 sequence: CASTGESLQPQHF. The DNA for the CDR3 is TGTGCCAGTACTGGGGAATCCCTTCAGCCCCAGCATTTT.

The rearrangement links TRBV19 to TRBJ2-7; the match to TRBD1 covers 10 bases. CDR3 length: 14 amino acids. V was pared by 2 bases and J by 3 bases, with 1 base of the junction left unmatched. Germline V CDR1 and CDR2: LNHDA, SQIVND (reference sequence). DNA of the CDR3: TGTGCCAGTAGTATAAGGACAGGGGGCTACGAGCAGTACTTC. This gives the protein CASSIRTGGYEQYF.

J is TRBJ1-1 and V is TRBV7-9; D gene ambiguous. The germline V and J ends were trimmed by 2 bases and 0 bases, with 1 base remaining between them. CDR1 is SEHNR, CDR2 FQNEAQ, per germline (reference sequence). This CDR3 region has 12 residues. The CDR3 DNA follows: TGTGCCAGCAGCTTAATGAACACTGAAGCTTTCTTT. Protein sequence: CASSLMNTEAFF. Together with reference TRBV7-9 and TRBJ1-1, the CDR3 gives the full variable domain: DTGVSQNPRHKITKRGQNVTFRCDPISEHNRLYWYRQTLGQGPEFLTYFQNEAQLEKSRLLSDRFSAERPKGSFSTLEIQRTEQGDSAMYLCASSLMNTEAFFGQGTRLTVV.

The chain carries TRBV27 and TRBJ2-2, with 8 bases lining up with TRBD2. With V trimmed by 5 bases and J by 5 bases, 13 bases remained unmatched. The CDR3 is made up of 17 amino acids. The germline gives CDR1 MNHEY, CDR2 SMNVEV (reference sequence). CDR3 in amino acids: CASSKSRAGASTGELFF. CDR3 sequence (DNA): TGTGCCAGCAGTAAGTCACGAGCGGGGGCTTCGACCGGGGAGCTGTTTTTT.

The rearrangement links TRBV7-6 to TRBJ1-3, with no clear D. Germline values: CDR1 SGHVS, CDR2 FNYEAQ. The CDR3 contains 16 residues. Trimming removed 5 bases at V and 0 bases at J, with 14 bases between. The CDR3 DNA sequence: TGTGCCAGCAGCCACAACATAGGCGGCTCTGGAAACACCATATATTTT. Translation gives CASSHNIGGSGNTIYF.

The chain joins TRBV7-2 to TRBJ1-2; no firm D call. The CDR3 sequence is 15 residues long. The germline V and J ends were trimmed by 4 bases and 1 base, with 13 bases remaining between them. CDR1 is SGHTA and CDR2 is FQGNSA in the germline V gene. The CDR3 here is CASSSRPGDNYGYTF. Here the CDR3 DNA reads TGTGCCAGCAGCTCCCGCCCCGGTGATAACTATGGCTACACCTTC.

The CDR3 coding sequence is TGTGCCAGCAGCCCAGGGTTGGGATCACCCCTCCACTTT. Translating gives CASSPGLGSPLHF. The chain carries TRBV7-3 and TRBJ1-6; perhaps TRBD1 as D (5 bases). CDR3 size: 13 residues. Trimming took off 5 bases at V and 10 bases at J, with 12 bases between the two ends. Germline V gene sequence: CDR1 SGHTA, CDR2 FQGTGA.

The CDR3 region is CASSSIRASYNEQFF. In nucleotides, the CDR3 is TGCGCCAGCAGTTCGATTAGGGCATCCTACAATGAGCAGTTCTTC. The chain is built from TRBV4-1 and TRBJ2-1; D unclear. Germline CDR1 reads MGHRA; CDR2 reads YSYEKL. CDR3 length: 15 residues. V shed 6 bases and J shed 1 base, with 13 bases lying between them.

The V and J genes are TRBV6-1 and TRBJ2-1, with D possibly called TRBD1 or TRBD2 (5 bases each). Germline V lookup: CDR1 MNHNS, CDR2 SASEGT. Trimming shortened V by 3 bases and J by 7 bases, and 13 bases separated the two germline ends. CDR3 length: 14 residues. The CDR3 region is CASSERGAGNEQFF. The CDR3, as DNA: TGTGCCAGCAGTGAGCGAGGGGCGGGTAATGAGCAGTTCTTC.

The chain combines TRBV30 with TRBJ1-5; D remains ambiguous. The V end was cut by 0 bases, the J end by 2 bases, with 5 bases between. Germline-derived CDR1 and CDR2 are GTSNPN and SVGIG (reference sequence). This CDR3 contains 13 residues. As DNA, the CDR3 is TGTGCCTGGAGTGTATCGGGCAATCAGCCCCAGCATTTT. This encodes CAWSVSGNQPQHF.

The V call is TRBV7-6, the J call TRBJ2-1, with TRBD2 matching over 16 bases. The trim removed 1 base at V and 5 bases at J, leaving 8 bases unmatched. Germline CDR1 SGHVS, CDR2 FNYEAQ. The CDR3 has 19 amino acids. For the CDR3, the DNA is TGTGCCAGCAGCTTAGAACAGGGACTAGCGGGAGGGATGAACAATGAGCAGTTCTTC. Translating it yields CASSLEQGLAGGMNNEQFF.